These 31 T cell receptor beta chains originate from one sample sequenced in a study of T cells of healthy individuals. TCRdb processed the 5' RACE reads anew with MiXCR; each CDR3 protein has one entry. The sample consists of around 90,000 distinct CDR3 sequences, roughly 5.1% of them appearing once. The receptors derive from a female donor in good health.

This clonotype was observed many times. The gene calls are TRBV28 and TRBJ2-5; TRBD2 matches 7 bases. After removal of 10 bases from V and 5 bases from J, the junction contained 13 bases not matched to a gene. The CDR3 is 14 amino acids. Germline CDR1 reads MDHEN; CDR2 reads SYDVKM. The CDR3 DNA reads TGTGCCATCCTGTCCCGGGAGGAAGGGGAGACCCAGTACTTC. Its protein product is CAILSREEGETQYF.

At least ten counts were recorded for this clonotype. The CDR3 sequence is CASSFFGQAKETQYF. The CDR3 bases are TGCGCCAGCAGCTTTTTTGGACAGGCAAAAGAGACCCAGTACTTC. The rearrangement joins TRBV5-1 to TRBJ2-5, with TRBD1 matching 7 bases. In germline, CDR1 is SGHRS, CDR2 YFSETQ. Trimming at V came to 2 bases and at J to 3 bases, leaving 7 bases not matched to a gene. This CDR3 is 15 amino acids long.

CDR3 region: CASGIGIQGEPQHF. The CDR3 DNA sequence: TGTGCTAGTGGAATCGGAATACAGGGAGAGCCCCAGCATTTT. This chain joins TRBV12-5 and TRBJ1-5; D possibly corresponds to TRBD1 (6 bases). V gave up 6 bases and J gave up 8 bases, with 17 bases separating them. CDR1 is LGHNT and CDR2 is FRNRAP in the germline V gene. This CDR3 is 14 amino acids long. Supplemented by reference TRBV12-5 and TRBJ1-5, the full variable domain reads DARVTQTPRHKVTEMGQEVTMRCQPILGHNTVFWYRQTMMQGLELLAYFRNRAPLDDSGMPKDRFSAEMPDATLATLKIQPSEPRDSAVYFCASGIGIQGEPQHFGDGTRLSIL.

This clonotype was found many times. The chain employs TRBV5-1 and TRBJ2-5; D gene ambiguous. This CDR3 is 14 amino acids long. From germline, CDR1 is SGHRS and CDR2 YFSETQ. The V end was cut by 1 base, the J end by 2 bases, with 9 bases between. The CDR3 DNA reads as TGCGCCAGCAGCTTGCTGGCAATACAAGAGACCCAGTACTTC. Its protein product is CASSLLAIQETQYF.

This clonotype was recorded many times. J is TRBJ2-5 and V is TRBV29-1; either TRBD1 or TRBD2 may fit D (5 bases each). Germline V gene data show CDR1 as SQVTM and CDR2 as ANQGSEA. The ends were cut back, 0 bases at V and 5 bases at J, with 13 bases in the middle. The length of the CDR3 is 14 residues. CDR3 sequence reads: CSVEDQGAGETQYF. The DNA for the CDR3 is TGCAGCGTTGAAGATCAGGGAGCTGGGGAGACCCAGTACTTC.

This clonotype occurred a few times. This sequence joins TRBV4-2 and TRBJ1-3; D is possibly TRBD1 (6 bases). With 4 bases removed from V and 0 bases from J, the gap between germline ends came to 16 bases. CDR1 is LGHNA, CDR2 YNFKEQ, per germline. The CDR3 covers 17 residues. The DNA of the CDR3 is TGTGCCAGCAGCCGAATTGGTGGACAGAGCTCTGGAAACACCATATATTTT. Its translation: CASSRIGGQSSGNTIYF.

This clonotype was recorded at least ten times. The rearrangement uses TRBV6-6 and TRBJ1-6; TRBD1 aligns across 8 bases. The V segment lost 6 bases and the J segment 7 bases; nucleotides outside the gene matches: 8. Germline lookup yields CDR1 MNHNY and CDR2 SVGAGI (reference sequence). CDR3 size: 15 residues. CDR3 coding DNA: TGTGCCAGCAGGGATACGGACAGGGCAAATTCACCCCTCCACTTT. Encoded protein: CASRDTDRANSPLHF.

In this sample, this clonotype turned up many times. The gene calls are TRBV28 and TRBJ2-7, with D unclear. Germline V CDR1 and CDR2: MDHEN, SYDVKM. There are 13 residues in the CDR3. V was pared by 2 bases and J by 6 bases, with 11 bases between. As DNA, the CDR3 is TGTGCCAGCAGTTTAATGTCTGCAGGCGAGCAGTACTTC. Translated, it gives CASSLMSAGEQYF.

Ten or more counts support this clonotype. One junction end does not reproduce the germline sequence, and a read error may be involved. CDR3 region: CSAASGGF. In DNA, the CDR3 is TGCAGTGCTGCCTCCGGGGGCTTT. The gene calls are TRBV20-1 and TRBJ1-1; a possible D gene is TRBD1 (5 bases). The CDR3 is made up of 8 amino acids. From germline, CDR1 is DFQATT and CDR2 SNEGSKA (reference sequence).

This clonotype was counted ten times or more. The CDR3 spells CASSLGRSYEQYF. CDR3 bases: TGTGCCAGCAGTTTAGGCAGAAGCTACGAGCAGTACTTC. The chain recombines TRBV27 with TRBJ2-7; D remains unclear. CDR1 MNHEY and CDR2 SMNVEV come from the germline V gene (reference sequence). This CDR3 region has 13 residues. V lost 2 bases and J lost 3, with 8 bases in between.

This clonotype was recorded many times. The chain links TRBV19 to TRBJ1-5; D is perhaps TRBD1 (6 bases). Trimming removed 0 bases from V and 7 bases from J, with 13 bases in between. Germline lookup yields CDR1 LNHDA and CDR2 SQIVND (reference sequence). The CDR3 spans 15 residues. CDR3 coding DNA: TGTGCCAGTAGTATAGATCGAACAGGGAACCAGCCCCAGCATTTT. It codes for CASSIDRTGNQPQHF.

Many counts were recorded for this clonotype. The chain recombines TRBV7-9 with TRBJ2-2; TRBD2 agrees at 7 bases. The germline gives CDR1 SEHNR, CDR2 FQNEAQ (reference sequence). Trimming at V came to 7 bases and at J to 1 base, leaving 21 bases not matched to a gene. This CDR3 has 20 amino acids. The CDR3 DNA reads TGTGCCAGCATGCACTTGCCTCGCGGGAGCGGCTATAAGAACACCGGGGAGCTGTTTTTT. Translated: CASMHLPRGSGYKNTGELFF.

This clonotype has only a few counts. The chain employs TRBV3-1 and TRBJ1-1; D is perhaps TRBD1 (6 bases). V lost 0 bases, J lost 3 bases, and 20 bases lay in between. CDR1 is LGHDT and CDR2 is YNNKEL in the germline V gene (reference sequence). CDR3 length equals 18 residues. CDR3: CASSQDSLIGTLDTEAFF. The CDR3 coding sequence is TGTGCCAGCAGCCAAGATAGTTTAATTGGGACACTCGACACTGAAGCTTTCTTT.

This clonotype occurred many times. This sequence joins TRBV7-3 and TRBJ1-2; D might be TRBD1 (5 bases). V lost 3 bases, J lost 1 base, and 9 bases lay in between. The CDR3 covers 14 residues. Germline CDR1 is SGHTA and CDR2 is FQGTGA. In nucleotides, the CDR3 is TGTGCCAGCAGCTTGGGGGGTGGTAACTATGGCTACACCTTC. As protein: CASSLGGGNYGYTF.

The rearrangement uses TRBV20-1 and TRBJ2-7; 8 positions agree with TRBD2. Germline trimming cut 5 bases from V and 4 bases from J; bases unmatched to any gene: 13. CDR3 length equals 15 residues. Germline V lookup: CDR1 DFQATT, CDR2 SNEGSKA (reference sequence). CDR3 sequence (DNA): TGCAGTGCTTCCTCCCAAAGCGGGAGTTGGTACGAGCAGTACTTC. Its protein product is CSASSQSGSWYEQYF.

J is TRBJ1-2 and V is TRBV7-2; tentative D call: TRBD1 (6 bases). In germline, CDR1 is SGHTA, CDR2 FQGNSA. There are 14 residues in the CDR3. Trimming took 5 bases from V and 4 from J, leaving 14 bases between them. The CDR3 DNA reads as TGTGCCAGCAGCGTACAGGGCAATATCTATGGCTACACCTTC. As protein: CASSVQGNIYGYTF.

This clonotype appeared a single time. V usage is TRBV7-2 and J usage is TRBJ2-2; perhaps TRBD2 as D (6 bases). From germline, CDR1 is SGHTA and CDR2 FQGNSA. V was clipped by 6 bases and J by 5 bases, with 19 bases between them. The CDR3 sequence is 16 residues long. The CDR3 protein is CASRFDAGLRTGELFF. In DNA form, the CDR3 reads TGTGCCAGCAGATTCGATGCGGGGCTCCGTACCGGGGAGCTGTTTTTT.

The genes are TRBV7-2 and TRBJ2-1; 8 bases are shared with TRBD2. V lost 5 bases to trimming and J lost 7 bases; unmatched junction nucleotides: 4. The CDR3 totals 13 residues. CDR1 is SGHTA, CDR2 FQGNSA, per germline. The CDR3 coding sequence is TGTGCCAGCAGCACCGGGACTAGAAATGAGCAGTTCTTC. Translating gives CASSTGTRNEQFF.

This clonotype was seen ten or more times. This sequence joins TRBV12-3 or TRBV12-4 and TRBJ2-1; TRBD1 matches 9 bases. The ends lost 8 bases at V and 1 base at J; junction bases unmatched: 9. The CDR3 covers 16 residues. In DNA form, the CDR3 reads TGTGCCAGCGGCCCGGGGACAGGGATTTCCTACAATGAGCAGTTCTTC. The encoded protein is CASGPGTGISYNEQFF.

This clonotype was picked up many times. The CDR3 nucleotides are TGCAGCGCTGGGATCGGAGGGTACCACAATGAGCAGTTCTTC. The encoded protein is CSAGIGGYHNEQFF. V usage is TRBV29-1 and J usage is TRBJ2-1, with D possibly TRBD2 on 6 matching bases. The V and J ends lost 7 bases and 5 bases respectively, with 18 bases between them. The CDR3 extends over 14 amino acids. Germline V CDR1 and CDR2: SQVTM, ANQGSEA.

The table lists this clonotype with many counts. The rearrangement joins TRBV28 to TRBJ2-7; no firm D call. This CDR3 has 12 amino acids. The V end lost 2 bases, the J end lost 4 bases, and 6 bases lay between the germline ends. From germline, CDR1 is MDHEN and CDR2 SYDVKM. The DNA of the CDR3 is TGTGCCAGCAGTTTAGGTGATTACGAGCAGTACTTC. This translates into CASSLGDYEQYF.

This clonotype was counted a few times. The genes are TRBV5-5 and TRBJ1-2; possible D gene TRBD1, 6 bases. The CDR3 sequence is 17 residues long. In germline, CDR1 is SGHKS, CDR2 YYEKEE (reference sequence). The V end lost 3 bases, the J end lost 4 bases, and 22 bases lay between the germline ends. The CDR3 here is CASSWGPGVGASYGYTF. The CDR3 nucleotides are TGTGCCAGCAGCTGGGGGCCCGGGGTGGGGGCGAGCTATGGCTACACCTTC.

J is TRBJ2-1 and V is TRBV29-1; D is undetermined. V shed 7 bases and J shed 4 bases, with 11 bases lying between them. CDR3 size: 12 residues. CDR1 is SQVTM and CDR2 is ANQGSEA in the germline V gene. The CDR3 region is CSAMKSYNEQFF. DNA of the CDR3: TGCAGCGCCATGAAAAGTTACAATGAGCAGTTCTTC.

This chain links TRBV6-5 with TRBJ1-2; TRBD1 agrees at 12 bases. CDR1 MNHEY and CDR2 SVGAGI come from the germline V gene. J lost 7 bases, V lost 7 bases, and 10 bases had no gene match. The CDR3 runs to 15 residues. CDR3 sequence (DNA): TGTGCCAGCACTCCATGGGACAGGGGGCGCGGTGGCTACACCTTC. Its translation is CASTPWDRGRGGYTF.

Worth noting for this clonotype: This may be a read error, as it is one base from a much larger clone. V is TRBV7-8 and J is TRBJ2-3; 7 nucleotides line up with TRBD2. The germline CDR1 and CDR2 sequences are SGHVS and FQNEAQ. The CDR3 extends over 14 amino acids. J lost 6 bases, V lost 1 base, and 4 bases had no gene match. The CDR3 DNA is TGTGCCAGCAGCTTAGGGGGAGGGAGGGATACGCAGTATTTT. It codes for CASSLGGGRDTQYF.

This clonotype was detected many times. The rearrangement uses TRBV20-1 and TRBJ2-3; 8 bases line up with TRBD2. Germline V CDR1 and CDR2: DFQATT, SNEGSKA (reference sequence). The CDR3 has 15 amino acids. V trimming: 0 bases; J trimming: 8 bases; junction bases outside the gene matches: 10. CDR3 loop: CSARDAGGGLATQYF. Here the CDR3 DNA reads TGCAGTGCTAGAGATGCGGGAGGAGGATTGGCTACGCAGTATTTT.

This clonotype was seen more than once but under ten times. The chain is built from TRBV28 and TRBJ1-1; D unresolved. Trimming stripped 0 bases from V and 11 bases from J, with 10 bases between. Per the germline V gene, CDR1 is MDHEN and CDR2 is SYDVKM. CDR3 size: 12 residues. In DNA, the CDR3 is TGTGCCAGCAGTTTATGGTCCAAAGAGGCTTTCTTT. Translated, it gives CASSLWSKEAFF.

This clonotype occurred a few times. The rearrangement links TRBV4-3 to TRBJ1-3, with D possibly being TRBD1 (5 bases). Germline V lookup: CDR1 LGHNA, CDR2 YSLEER. The CDR3 has 15 residues. V was clipped by 1 base and J by 2 bases, with 9 bases between them. The CDR3 sequence is CASSQAGTAGNTIYF. The DNA of the CDR3 is TGCGCCAGCAGCCAAGCAGGGACGGCTGGAAACACCATATATTTT.

This chain joins TRBV5-6 and TRBJ2-3; tentatively, D is TRBD1 (6 bases). The CDR3 is 17 residues long. The germline gives CDR1 SGHDT, CDR2 YYEEEE. The V end lost 4 bases, the J end lost 1 base, and 19 bases lay between the germline ends. DNA for the CDR3: TGTGCCAGCAGCCAACTCTTTAGGGGGTATCGCACAGATACGCAGTATTTT. This gives the protein CASSQLFRGYRTDTQYF.

The gene calls are TRBV29-1 and TRBJ1-5; 11 nucleotides match TRBD1. V trimming: 4 bases; J trimming: 7 bases; junction bases outside the gene matches: 3. Per the germline V gene, CDR1 is SQVTM and CDR2 is ANQGSEA. The CDR3 totals 13 residues. The CDR3 region has the DNA TGCAGCGTTGGGGACAGGGGGAAACAGCCCCAGCATTTT. Amino acid sequence: CSVGDRGKQPQHF.

This clonotype was observed a single time. This may be a read error: a much more frequent sequence differs by one nucleotide. The chain joins TRBV12-3 or TRBV12-4 to TRBJ2-7; D not resolved. CDR3 size: 15 residues. CDR3 nucleotide sequence: TGTGCCAACAGTTTCGCCGGACGACACCCAGGCGAGCAGTACTTC. This sequence encodes CANSFAGRHPGEQYF.